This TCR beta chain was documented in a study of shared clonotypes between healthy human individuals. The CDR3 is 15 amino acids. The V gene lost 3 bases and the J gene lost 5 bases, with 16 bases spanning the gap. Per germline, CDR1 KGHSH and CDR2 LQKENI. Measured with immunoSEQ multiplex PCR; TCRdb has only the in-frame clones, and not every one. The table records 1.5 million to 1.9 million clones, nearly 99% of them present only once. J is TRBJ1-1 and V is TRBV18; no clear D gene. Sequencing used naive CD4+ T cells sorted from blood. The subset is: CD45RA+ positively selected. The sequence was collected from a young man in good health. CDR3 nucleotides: TGTGCCAGCTCACCTGTCTTCGGCACTGTGACTGAAGCTTTCTTT. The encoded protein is CASSPVFGTVTEAFF. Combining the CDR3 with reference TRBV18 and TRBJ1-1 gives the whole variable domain NAGVMQNPRHLVRRRGQEARLRCSPMKGHSHVYWYRQLPEEGLKFMVYLQKENIIDESGMPKERFSAEFPKEGPSILRIQQVVRGDSAAYFCASSPVFGTVTEAFFGQGTRLTVV.